A single sample is the source of the 8 T cell receptor beta chains below, sequenced in a study of neurological immune-mediated disorders. Each CDR3 protein is one row after TCRdb ran MiXCR on the 5' RACE reads. The repertoire includes over 11,000 distinct CDR3 sequences, 8% to 13% of them detected once, and 24% sits in the top ten. Sequencing input: PBMCs. Every receptor here comes from a woman aged 40-49 years in good health.

This clonotype turned up a few times. The chain has TRBV20-1 and TRBJ1-2; D gene uncertain. Germline V gene sequence: CDR1 DFQATT, CDR2 SNEGSKA (reference sequence). V shed 0 bases and J shed 4 bases, with 9 bases lying between them. The CDR3 totals 13 residues. The CDR3: CSARDSLGYGYTF. The CDR3 DNA reads TGCAGTGCTAGAGACAGTCTTGGCTATGGCTACACCTTC.

This clonotype has ten or more counts. V and J are TRBV5-1 and TRBJ2-1, with D perhaps matching TRBD2 (6 bases). CDR3 length: 17 amino acids. Germline values: CDR1 SGHRS, CDR2 YFSETQ. The V end was cut by 1 base, the J end by 9 bases, with 23 bases between. The CDR3 protein is CASSLRRGGLADREQFF. The DNA for the CDR3 is TGCGCCAGCAGCTTGCGACGGGGAGGCCTAGCCGACCGTGAGCAGTTCTTC.

At least ten counts were recorded for this clonotype. This chain links TRBV5-1 with TRBJ1-2; D unresolved. The CDR3 loop spans 15 amino acids. Germline V gives CDR1 SGHRS, CDR2 YFSETQ. V was pared by 1 base and J by 2 bases, with 12 bases between. The CDR3, as DNA: TGCGCCAGCAGCTTGAGGTCAGATGACAACTATGGCTACACCTTC. It yields the protein CASSLRSDDNYGYTF.

The sample holds many counts of this clonotype. The chain carries TRBV7-7 and TRBJ2-7; D assignment may be TRBD1 or TRBD2 (5 bases each). Trimming cost V 5 bases and J 6 bases, with 14 bases left between them. Germline V lookup: CDR1 SSHAT, CDR2 FNYEAQ (reference sequence). The CDR3 consists of 13 residues. As DNA, the CDR3 is TGTGCCAGCAGCCCAAGCCCAGGGAGCGAGCAGTACTTC. Amino acid sequence: CASSPSPGSEQYF.

This clonotype was picked up many times. The V gene is TRBV7-8, the J gene TRBJ2-2, with D perhaps TRBD1 (6 bases). Germline values: CDR1 SGHVS, CDR2 FQNEAQ. Trimming took 5 bases from V and 6 from J, leaving 13 bases between them. CDR3 length equals 14 residues. The DNA of the CDR3 is TGTGCCAGCAGCCCCGTGTGGGGGCCCGGGGAGCTGTTTTTT. The encoded protein is CASSPVWGPGELFF.

This clonotype appeared many times. The chain uses TRBV20-1 and TRBJ2-2; possibly TRBD1 for D (6 bases). Trimming took 7 bases from V and 3 from J, leaving 15 bases between them. The CDR3 runs 14 residues. CDR1 DFQATT and CDR2 SNEGSKA come from the germline V gene (reference sequence). The CDR3 region has the DNA TGCAGTGTTCCGAAACAGGGTTACACCGGGGAGCTGTTTTTT. Its protein is CSVPKQGYTGELFF.

This clonotype was seen at least ten times. J is TRBJ2-4 and V is TRBV5-4; TRBD1 aligns across 10 bases. With 3 bases clipped from V and 1 base from J, the junction kept 4 bases outside the gene matches. The germline V gene encodes CDR1 SGHNT and CDR2 YYREEE (reference sequence). The CDR3 has 16 amino acids. The CDR3 DNA sequence: TGTGCCAGCAGCTCGGGACAGGGGAGGGCCAAAAACATTCAGTACTTC. Protein: CASSSGQGRAKNIQYF.

This clonotype was recorded at least ten times. The chain combines TRBV9 with TRBJ2-5, with 8 bases lining up with TRBD2. Unmatched junction bases numbered 2, after V lost 3 bases and J lost 4 bases. CDR3 length: 13 residues. CDR1 is SGDLS and CDR2 is YYNGEE in the germline V gene. The CDR3 coding sequence is TGTGCCAGCAGCGACGGGACTAGAGAGACCCAGTACTTC. Encoded protein: CASSDGTRETQYF.